These 25 T cell receptor beta chains were all obtained from the same sample, sequenced in a study of identical twins. TCRdb analysed the 5' RACE reads with MiXCR anew, one entry per CDR3 protein. The repertoire holds 280,000 or so distinct CDR3 sequences, approximately 8% seen once, with around 2.1% in the top ten. These data were also reused for a study on yellow fever vaccine responses in identical twins.

The sample comprised memory (CD45RO+) T cells sorted from blood. Source of these receptors: a woman younger than 35 in good health.

In its sample, this clonotype was seen many times. This chain connects TRBV3-1 to TRBJ2-2, with unresolved D. CDR1 LGHDT and CDR2 YNNKEL come from the germline V gene (reference sequence). The CDR3 runs to 15 residues. Between the trimmed V and J ends, which lost 8 bases and 0 bases, there was a span of 13 bases. CDR3 residues: CASAKRPSNTGELFF. CDR3 nucleotides: TGTGCCAGCGCGAAAAGGCCCTCGAACACCGGGGAGCTGTTTTTT.

This clonotype was seen a few times. The chain uses TRBV7-9 and TRBJ1-5; perhaps TRBD1 as D (5 bases). Germline CDR1 SEHNR, CDR2 FQNEAQ (reference sequence). CDR3 length: 15 amino acids. With 5 bases removed from V and 4 bases from J, the gap between germline ends came to 15 bases. The CDR3 region is CASSALGTENQPQHF. CDR3 nucleotide sequence: TGTGCCAGCAGCGCTCTCGGGACCGAGAATCAGCCCCAGCATTTT.

V usage is TRBV3-1 and J usage is TRBJ1-3, with D possibly matching TRBD1 (5 bases). Germline V gene lookup returns CDR1 LGHDT and CDR2 YNNKEL (reference sequence). The CDR3 consists of 11 residues. Deletions cut 3 bases from V and 9 bases from J, with 6 bases between. Written as DNA, the CDR3 is TGTGCCAGCAGCCATCAGGGCACCATATATTTT. This gives the protein CASSHQGTIYF.

This chain connects TRBV7-8 to TRBJ2-1; 13 nucleotides line up with TRBD2. Germline V CDR1 and CDR2: SGHVS, FQNEAQ. The CDR3 contains 17 residues. V gave up 2 bases and J gave up 10 bases; unmatched junction bases: 11. CDR3 bases: TGTGCCAGCAGCTTACGTGGGGGACTAGCGGGGTATTGGGAGCAGTTCTTC. This sequence encodes CASSLRGGLAGYWEQFF.

This clonotype has a count of ten or more. V is TRBV5-1 and J is TRBJ2-1, with D possibly being TRBD1 (6 bases). The germline gives CDR1 SGHRS, CDR2 YFSETQ. V shed 0 bases and J shed 1 base, with 17 bases lying between them. The CDR3 sequence is 18 residues long. The CDR3: CASSLGQVRMPSYNEQFF. CDR3 in DNA: TGCGCCAGCAGCTTGGGACAGGTTCGGATGCCATCCTACAATGAGCAGTTCTTC.

This clonotype was seen a few times. The V call is TRBV2, the J call TRBJ1-2, with a tentative D call TRBD1 (6 bases). This CDR3 spans 12 amino acids. Deletions cut 6 bases from V and 5 bases from J, with 10 bases between. In germline, CDR1 is SNHLY, CDR2 FYNNEI. The CDR3 here is CASRDQGYGYTF. The CDR3 nucleotides are TGTGCCAGCAGGGACCAGGGGTATGGCTACACCTTC. Looking up the rest from reference TRBV2 and TRBJ1-2 gives the full variable domain: EPEVTQTPSHQVTQMGQEVILRCVPISNHLYFYWYRQILGQKVEFLVSFYNNEISEKSEIFDDQFSVERPDGSNFTLKIRSTKLEDSAMYFCASRDQGYGYTFGSGTRLTVV.

This clonotype appeared many times. V gene TRBV4-1 combines with J gene TRBJ2-3; TRBD1 agrees at 8 bases. J gave up 3 bases and V 4 bases, and 6 bases lay outside the gene matches. The CDR3 extends over 15 amino acids. CDR1 and CDR2 (germline): MGHRA, YSYEKL. As DNA, the CDR3 is TGCGCCAGCAGCCCCGGACAGGGTGAGACAGATACGCAGTATTTT. Translated, it gives CASSPGQGETDTQYF.

J is TRBJ2-1 and V is TRBV3-1; tentatively, D is TRBD1 (6 bases). V gave up 11 bases and J gave up 1 base, with 24 bases separating them. Germline CDR1 and CDR2: LGHDT and YNNKEL (reference sequence). This CDR3 comprises 17 residues. This CDR3 is CASSQQLLGASYNEQFF. The CDR3 DNA reads TGTGCCTCCTCCCAGCAGTTACTGGGGGCATCCTACAATGAGCAGTTCTTC.

This clonotype was recorded at least ten times. This chain links TRBV9 with TRBJ2-2; TRBD2 matches at 10 bases. The V and J ends lost 2 bases and 6 bases, in that order; junction bases with no gene match: 4. Germline V CDR1 and CDR2: SGDLS, YYNGEE. This CDR3 has 15 amino acids. The CDR3 spells CASSVGAGGPGELFF. DNA for the CDR3: TGTGCCAGCAGCGTCGGAGCGGGAGGGCCCGGGGAGCTGTTTTTT.

Many counts were recorded for this clonotype. The J gene is TRBJ2-3, the V gene TRBV29-1; a possible D gene is TRBD2 (7 bases). V shed 7 bases and J shed 3 bases, with 20 bases lying between them. Germline loops: CDR1 SQVTM, CDR2 ANQGSEA. The CDR3 covers 15 residues. The CDR3 region is CSAKGEAGVTDTQYF. In nucleotides, the CDR3 is TGCAGCGCCAAGGGGGAGGCGGGAGTAACAGATACGCAGTATTTT.

The chain links TRBV28 to TRBJ2-1, with D tentatively TRBD2 (6 bases). Per germline, CDR1 MDHEN and CDR2 SYDVKM. V gave up 6 bases and J gave up 0 bases, with 18 bases separating them. CDR3 length equals 17 residues. The CDR3 region has the DNA TGTGCCAGCAGCCTCATGGCGGGATTTAACTCCTACAATGAGCAGTTCTTC. It specifies CASSLMAGFNSYNEQFF.

This clonotype was detected only a few times. This rearrangement joins TRBV7-3 to TRBJ2-6; D is ambiguous. The germline V and J ends were trimmed by 4 bases and 2 bases, with 12 bases remaining between them. Germline values: CDR1 SGHTA, CDR2 FQGTGA. The CDR3 has 16 residues. CDR3 sequence reads: CASSWSTFTGANVLTF. DNA for the CDR3: TGTGCCAGCAGCTGGTCGACTTTCACTGGGGCCAACGTCCTGACTTTC.

This rearrangement joins TRBV7-9 to TRBJ2-3; D is ambiguous. Trimming took 3 bases from V and 8 from J, leaving 15 bases between them. Per germline, CDR1 SEHNR and CDR2 FQNEAQ (reference sequence). The CDR3 is 14 residues long. The CDR3 is CASSFSPDPLTQYF. The CDR3 DNA sequence: TGTGCCAGCAGCTTTTCACCGGATCCACTTACGCAGTATTTT.

V is TRBV7-6 and J is TRBJ2-3, with 15 bases fitting TRBD2. V dropped 5 bases and J dropped 2; count of bases not matched to a gene: 5. Germline CDR1 is SGHVS and CDR2 is FNYEAQ. This CDR3 contains 17 residues. CDR3 region: CASSRRTSGGVTDTQYF. The CDR3 DNA is TGTGCCAGCAGCCGTCGGACTAGCGGGGGGGTCACAGATACGCAGTATTTT.

In this sample, this clonotype turned up many times. J is TRBJ1-5 and V is TRBV20-1; D is possibly TRBD1 (5 bases). The germline gives CDR1 DFQATT, CDR2 SNEGSKA (reference sequence). The CDR3 loop spans 15 amino acids. V dropped 6 bases and J dropped 0 bases, with 15 bases sitting between them. The CDR3 DNA is TGCAGTGCCCCCCCCGGGGGTGATAGCAATCAGCCCCAGCATTTT. Translation gives CSAPPGGDSNQPQHF.

The table lists this clonotype with a few counts. V and J are TRBV7-2 and TRBJ2-5; D might be TRBD1 (6 bases). The V end was cut by 5 bases, the J end by 4 bases, with 17 bases between. The CDR3 covers 15 residues. CDR1 is SGHTA and CDR2 is FQGNSA in the germline V gene. As DNA, the CDR3 is TGTGCCAGCAGCCAATCGGCAGGGGTCATAGAGACCCAGTACTTC. The encoded protein is CASSQSAGVIETQYF.

The chain employs TRBV12-3 or TRBV12-4 and TRBJ1-6; no firm D call. V was trimmed by 8 bases and J by 4 bases, leaving 15 bases between them. This CDR3 comprises 15 residues. The CDR3 nucleotides are TGTGCCAGCGGATCAGGCGTGGCGTATAATTCACCCCTCCACTTT. It codes for CASGSGVAYNSPLHF.

The chain links TRBV19 to TRBJ2-6, with 7 nucleotides matching TRBD1. Germline V CDR1 and CDR2: LNHDA, SQIVND (reference sequence). The CDR3 is made up of 18 amino acids. V lost 5 bases, J lost 0 bases, and 10 bases stayed unmatched. For the CDR3, the DNA is TGTGCCAGTAGTGGTCCGGGACAGCGTAGCTCTGGGGCCAACGTCCTGACTTTC. Amino acids: CASSGPGQRSSGANVLTF.

This clonotype has a count of ten or more. V usage is TRBV6-1 and J usage is TRBJ2-2; D possibly corresponds to TRBD2 (5 bases). The length of the CDR3 is 14 residues. V lost 4 bases to trimming and J lost 5 bases, with 11 bases between them. The germline V gene encodes CDR1 MNHNS and CDR2 SASEGT. CDR3 loop: CASSGESLTGELFF. CDR3 nucleotide sequence: TGTGCCAGCAGTGGGGAGAGTCTAACCGGGGAGCTGTTTTTT.

The chain joins TRBV5-8 to TRBJ2-3, with a possible D match to TRBD1 (5 bases). This CDR3 is 15 amino acids long. Germline V lookup: CDR1 SGHTS, CDR2 YDEGEE. V lost 0 bases, J lost 2 bases, and 10 bases lay in between. In nucleotides, the CDR3 is TGTGCCAGCAGCTTGGGACAGACCAACACAGATACGCAGTATTTT. This encodes CASSLGQTNTDTQYF.

This sequence joins TRBV18 and TRBJ2-1, with D possibly being TRBD2 (5 bases). There are 18 residues in the CDR3. Germline V gene sequence: CDR1 KGHSH, CDR2 LQKENI. Trimming took 4 bases from V and 0 from J, leaving 19 bases between them. CDR3 nucleotides: TGTGCCAGCTCACTAACATCTTCTAGCAAAAGCTCCTACAATGAGCAGTTCTTC. Amino acid sequence: CASSLTSSSKSSYNEQFF.

The chain couples TRBV4-1 to TRBJ1-4; 8 nucleotides line up with TRBD1. Germline loops: CDR1 MGHRA, CDR2 YSYEKL. This CDR3 spans 16 amino acids. V lost 5 bases, J lost 6 bases, and 11 bases stayed unmatched. The CDR3 loop reads CASSTRQGSLDEKLFF. In DNA, the CDR3 is TGCGCCAGCAGCACAAGACAGGGGTCTTTGGATGAAAAACTGTTTTTT.

Ten or more counts support this clonotype. V and J are TRBV14 and TRBJ1-6; possibly TRBD1 for D (5 bases). CDR1 and CDR2 (germline): SGHDN, FVKESK. V lost 1 base and J 8 bases, leaving 15 bases between the germline ends. The CDR3 extends over 16 amino acids. As DNA, the CDR3 is TGTGCCAGCAGCCAAGGGAAGGGGATGTTGGATTCACCCCTCCACTTT. It is translated as CASSQGKGMLDSPLHF.

This clonotype appeared a few times. This chain uses TRBV7-3 with TRBJ2-2, with TRBD2 identical over 11 bases. Germline V gene lookup returns CDR1 SGHTA and CDR2 FQGTGA. The ends lost 5 bases at V and 3 bases at J; junction bases unmatched: 5. The CDR3 sequence is 16 residues long. In nucleotides, the CDR3 is TGTGCCAGCAGCCGACTAGCGGGGACGGACACCGGGGAGCTGTTTTTT. The encoded protein is CASSRLAGTDTGELFF.

This clonotype was picked up many times. The J gene is TRBJ1-5, the V gene TRBV28; D is perhaps TRBD1 (5 bases). The CDR3 runs to 15 residues. Germline assignment: CDR1 MDHEN and CDR2 SYDVKM. The V end was cut by 3 bases, the J end by 0 bases, with 9 bases between. CDR3 coding DNA: TGTGCCAGCAGTTTCCGGGGCTATAGCAATCAGCCCCAGCATTTT. Translating gives CASSFRGYSNQPQHF.